The 12 T cell receptor beta chains below come from one sample, sequenced in a study of response to subunit inactivated influenza vaccine. TCRdb re-called the RT-PCR reads through MiXCR, storing one row per CDR3 protein. The sample holds about 570,000 distinct CDR3 sequences, about 11% seen once. The same data also contributed to another study, on T cells expressing NK-cell markers. That study reports: In generating TCR beta cDNA, 5'RACE template switching with UMIs was used.

The input for sequencing was PBMCs from blood, taken on the day of vaccination. These receptors all stem from a man aged 45 to 65 who received an inactivated influenza vaccine.

Only a few counts were recorded for this clonotype. V usage is TRBV12-3 or TRBV12-4 and J usage is TRBJ1-5, with 7 bases lining up with TRBD1. The CDR3 runs to 14 residues. J lost 5 bases, V lost 3 bases, and 4 bases had no gene match. In DNA, the CDR3 is TGTGCCAGCAGTTTCAAGGGGGCTCATCAGCCCCAGCATTTT. Protein: CASSFKGAHQPQHF.

The chain is built from TRBV10-3 and TRBJ2-7; 8 bases agree with TRBD1. This CDR3 contains 14 residues. Germline lookup yields CDR1 ENHRY and CDR2 SYGVKD. Trimming at V came to 4 bases and at J to 2 bases, leaving 4 bases not matched to a gene. In DNA, the CDR3 is TGTGCCATCAGTGCGAACAGGGGGGCCTACGAGCAGTACTTC. It specifies CAISANRGAYEQYF.

In its sample, this clonotype was seen a few times. The chain has TRBV6-1 and TRBJ2-3; 8 nucleotides line up with TRBD1. V lost 1 base and J lost 0; bases outside the gene matches: 3. The CDR3 spans 16 residues. Germline V CDR1 and CDR2: MNHNS, SASEGT. The CDR3 DNA reads TGTGCCAGCAGTGAAGGACAGGGGTTCAGCACAGATACGCAGTATTTT. Translated, it gives CASSEGQGFSTDTQYF.

V is TRBV2 and J is TRBJ2-2; unclear D gene. In germline, CDR1 is SNHLY, CDR2 FYNNEI. CDR3 length: 15 amino acids. V was pared by 7 bases and J by 4 bases, with 16 bases between. CDR3 nucleotides: TGTGCCAGCATCCAAGGGCGAGGAAGCACCGGGGAGCTGTTTTTT. Protein sequence: CASIQGRGSTGELFF.

V usage is TRBV4-1 and J usage is TRBJ2-5; TRBD2 agrees at 7 bases. The CDR3 sequence is 15 residues long. Per germline, CDR1 MGHRA and CDR2 YSYEKL. Germline trimming cut 0 bases from V and 1 base from J; bases unmatched to any gene: 2. The CDR3 nucleotides are TGCGCCAGCAGCCAAGATACGGGGGGCCAAGAGACCCAGTACTTC. Its protein product is CASSQDTGGQETQYF.

This clonotype has just a few counts. This sequence joins TRBV20-1 and TRBJ2-7; no firm D call. The ends were cut back, 4 bases at V and 3 bases at J, with 7 bases in the middle. This CDR3 spans 11 amino acids. CDR1 is DFQATT, CDR2 SNEGSKA, per germline (reference sequence). CDR3 in amino acids: CSATDIYEQYF. CDR3 DNA: TGCAGTGCTACGGATATCTACGAGCAGTACTTC.

The CDR3 is CASSYSIQGQEKLFF. The CDR3 DNA follows: TGTGCCAGCAGTTACTCGATACAGGGGCAGGAAAAACTGTTTTTT. The rearrangement uses TRBV6-5 and TRBJ1-4; 7 bases are shared with TRBD1. The V and J ends lost 0 bases and 8 bases, in that order; junction bases with no gene match: 6. The CDR3 loop spans 15 amino acids. Germline CDR1 is MNHEY and CDR2 is SVGAGI.

This clonotype has just a few counts. Germline and junction disagree at one end, which may indicate a read error. The J gene is TRBJ2-7, the V gene TRBV20-1; a weak D match, TRBD1 (6 bases). The CDR3 is 15 amino acids. Germline loops: CDR1 DFQATT, CDR2 SNEGSKA (reference sequence). The CDR3 is CSARDLRQGSSEQYF. For the CDR3, the DNA is TGCAGTGCTAGAGATTTGCGGCAGGGGTCCTCCGAGCAGTACTTC.

This clonotype was counted ten times or more. The chain combines TRBV2 with TRBJ2-2; tentative D call: TRBD1 (6 bases). Trimming shortened V by 6 bases and J by 0 bases, and 11 bases separated the two germline ends. Germline values: CDR1 SNHLY, CDR2 FYNNEI. The CDR3 extends over 15 amino acids. DNA for the CDR3: TGTGCCAGCAGCAGGGACACCCCGAACACCGGGGAGCTGTTTTTT. This translates into CASSRDTPNTGELFF.

This clonotype was detected ten times or more. V is TRBV20-1 and J is TRBJ1-6; TRBD1 aligns across 7 bases. There are 13 residues in the CDR3. Germline-derived CDR1 and CDR2 are DFQATT and SNEGSKA (reference sequence). Losses at the gene ends were 5 bases for V and 7 bases for J; bases not matched to a gene: 5. CDR3 in DNA: TGCAGTGCTTTGGGACAGACCAATTCACCCCTCCACTTT. Protein: CSALGQTNSPLHF.

This clonotype was seen a few times. The V gene is TRBV29-1, the J gene TRBJ2-7; TRBD2 matches at 7 bases. Looked up from germline, CDR1 is SQVTM and CDR2 is ANQGSEA. The CDR3 spans 15 residues. The V gene end was trimmed by 0 bases and the J gene end by 6 bases; junction bases not matched to a gene: 11. The CDR3 DNA reads TGCAGCGTTGAAGACGGGACGGGAGGAAGCGGCGAGCAGTACTTC. It yields the protein CSVEDGTGGSGEQYF.

This clonotype has ten or more counts. V usage is TRBV5-1 and J usage is TRBJ2-1, with D possibly matching TRBD2 (5 bases). Looked up from germline, CDR1 is SGHRS and CDR2 is YFSETQ. Trimming left V 5 bases short and J 2 bases short, with 11 bases between. The CDR3 sequence is 14 residues long. The CDR3 DNA sequence: TGCGCCAGCAGTTCGCGGGCTCCCTACAATGAGCAGTTCTTC. Translation gives CASSSRAPYNEQFF. Full variable domain (remainder filled in from reference TRBV5-1 and TRBJ2-1): KAGVTQTPRYLIKTRGQQVTLSCSPISGHRSVSWYQQTPGQGLQFLFEYFSETQRNKGNFPGRFSGRQFSNSRSEMNVSTLELGDSALYLCASSSRAPYNEQFFGPGTRLTVL.